This TCR beta chain was found in a study of T cell changes during pregnancy in multiple sclerosis. Clones were read by immunoSEQ multiplex PCR, and TCRdb kept only the in-frame ones, dropping some. This table has some 81,000 clones, about 88% appearing once. The germline gives CDR1 SGHRS, CDR2 YFSETQ. The length of the CDR3 is 14 residues. Trimming took off 4 bases at V and 2 bases at J, with 12 bases between the two ends. V and J are TRBV5-1 and TRBJ2-5; tentative D call: TRBD2 (6 bases). The TCR comes from a female donor with multiple sclerosis, enrolled in a pregnancy study. The sample here was peripheral blood, taken before pregnancy. CDR3 bases: TGCGCCAGCAGCCCCGCCGGGGGTCAAGAGACCCAGTACTTC. The encoded protein is CASSPAGGQETQYF.